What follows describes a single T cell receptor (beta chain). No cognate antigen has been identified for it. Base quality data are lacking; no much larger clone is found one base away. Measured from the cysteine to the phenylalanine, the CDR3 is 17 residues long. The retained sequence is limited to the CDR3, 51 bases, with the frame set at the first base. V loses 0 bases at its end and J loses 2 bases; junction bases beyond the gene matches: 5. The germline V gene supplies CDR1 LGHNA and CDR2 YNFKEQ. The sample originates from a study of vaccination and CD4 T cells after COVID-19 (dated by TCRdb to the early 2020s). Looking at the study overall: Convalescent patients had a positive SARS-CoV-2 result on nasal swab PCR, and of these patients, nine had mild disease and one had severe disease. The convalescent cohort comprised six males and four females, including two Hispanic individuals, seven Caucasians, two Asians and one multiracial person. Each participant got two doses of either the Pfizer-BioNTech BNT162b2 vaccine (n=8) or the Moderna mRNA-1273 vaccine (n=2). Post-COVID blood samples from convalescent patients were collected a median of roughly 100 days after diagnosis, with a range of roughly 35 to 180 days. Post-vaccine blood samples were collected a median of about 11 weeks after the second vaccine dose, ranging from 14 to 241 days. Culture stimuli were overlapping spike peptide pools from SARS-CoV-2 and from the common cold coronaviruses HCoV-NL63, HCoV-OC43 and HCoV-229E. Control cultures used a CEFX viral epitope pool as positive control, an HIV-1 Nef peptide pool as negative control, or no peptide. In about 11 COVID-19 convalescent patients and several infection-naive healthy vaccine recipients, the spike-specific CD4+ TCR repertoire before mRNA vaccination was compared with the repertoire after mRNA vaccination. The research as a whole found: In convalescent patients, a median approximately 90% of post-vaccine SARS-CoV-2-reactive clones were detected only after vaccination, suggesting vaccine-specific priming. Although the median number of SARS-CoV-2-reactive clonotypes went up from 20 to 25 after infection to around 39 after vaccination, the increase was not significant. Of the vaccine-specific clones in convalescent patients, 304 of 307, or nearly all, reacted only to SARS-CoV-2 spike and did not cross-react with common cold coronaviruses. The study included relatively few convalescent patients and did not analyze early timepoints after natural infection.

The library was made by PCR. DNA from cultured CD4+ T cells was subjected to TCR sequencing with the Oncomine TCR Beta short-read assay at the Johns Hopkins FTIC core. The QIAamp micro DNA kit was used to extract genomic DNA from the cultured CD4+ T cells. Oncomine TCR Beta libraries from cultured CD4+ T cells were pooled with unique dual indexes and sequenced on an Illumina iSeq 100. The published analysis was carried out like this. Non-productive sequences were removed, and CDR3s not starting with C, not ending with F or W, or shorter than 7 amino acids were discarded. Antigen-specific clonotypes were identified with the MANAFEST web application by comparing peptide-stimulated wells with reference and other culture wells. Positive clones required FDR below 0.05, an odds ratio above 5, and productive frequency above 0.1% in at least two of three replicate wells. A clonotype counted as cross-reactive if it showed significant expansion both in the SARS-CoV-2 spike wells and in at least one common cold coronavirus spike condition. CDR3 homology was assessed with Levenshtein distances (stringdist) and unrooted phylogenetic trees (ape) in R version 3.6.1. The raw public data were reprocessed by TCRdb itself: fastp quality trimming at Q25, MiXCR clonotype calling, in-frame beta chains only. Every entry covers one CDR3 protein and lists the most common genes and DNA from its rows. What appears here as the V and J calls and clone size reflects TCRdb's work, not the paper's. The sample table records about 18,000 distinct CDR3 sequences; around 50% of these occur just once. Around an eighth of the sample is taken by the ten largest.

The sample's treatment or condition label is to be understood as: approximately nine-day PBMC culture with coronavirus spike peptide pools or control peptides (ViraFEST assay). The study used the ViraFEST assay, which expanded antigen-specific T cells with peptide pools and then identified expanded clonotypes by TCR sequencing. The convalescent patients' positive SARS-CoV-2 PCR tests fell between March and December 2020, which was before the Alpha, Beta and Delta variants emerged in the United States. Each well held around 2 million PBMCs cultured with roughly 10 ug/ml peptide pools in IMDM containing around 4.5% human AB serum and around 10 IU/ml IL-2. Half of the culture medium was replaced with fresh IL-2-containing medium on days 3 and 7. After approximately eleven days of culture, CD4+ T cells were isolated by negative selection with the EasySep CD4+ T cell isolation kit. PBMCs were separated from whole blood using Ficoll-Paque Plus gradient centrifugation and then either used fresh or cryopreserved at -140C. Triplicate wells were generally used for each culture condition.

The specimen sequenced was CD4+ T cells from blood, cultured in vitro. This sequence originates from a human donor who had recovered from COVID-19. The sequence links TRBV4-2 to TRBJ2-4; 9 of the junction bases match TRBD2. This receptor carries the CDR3 CASSQEVAGASKNIQYF. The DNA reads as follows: TGTGCCAGCAGCCAAGAAGTAGCGGGAGCGTCCAAAAACATTCAGTACTTC.